The 9 T cell receptor beta chains given below trace back to one sample, sequenced in a study of Tregs in tolerant kidney transplant recipients. Produced via immunoSEQ multiplex PCR; TCRdb's table is partial and in-frame only. The sample lists about 240,000 clones; 80% to 85% were seen once. Sequencing was done on a sample of CD4+ T cells from blood. The receptors originated from a human donor in good health.

V and J are TRBV7-3 and TRBJ2-4; 8 bases map to TRBD1. Looked up from germline, CDR1 is SGHTA and CDR2 is FQGTGA. CDR3 length equals 15 residues. After removal of 2 bases from V and 2 bases from J, the junction contained 2 bases not matched to a gene. The CDR3 region has the DNA TGTGCCAGCAGCTTAGGACAGGGCCCCAAAAACATTCAGTACTTC. Its protein is CASSLGQGPKNIQYF.

The chain combines TRBV7-8 with TRBJ1-1; no clear D. The CDR3 covers 12 residues. Germline assignment: CDR1 SGHVS and CDR2 FQNEAQ. The V and J ends lost 2 bases and 8 bases respectively, with 9 bases between them. The CDR3 nucleotides are TGTGCCAGCAGCTTATCGGAGCTAGAAGCTTTCTTT. It is translated as CASSLSELEAFF.

J is TRBJ2-5 and V is TRBV2; D is unresolved. Trimming pared 3 bases from V and 0 bases from J, leaving 8 bases between. There are 14 residues in the CDR3. Germline CDR1 and CDR2: SNHLY and FYNNEI. CDR3 protein: CASSDRTDQETQYF. CDR3 sequence (DNA): TGTGCCAGCAGTGACAGAACGGACCAAGAGACCCAGTACTTC.

CDR3 sequence: CASSTRTENEKLFF. The CDR3 DNA is TGTGCCAGCAGTACGCGGACAGAGAATGAAAAACTGTTTTTT. The gene calls are TRBV6-5 and TRBJ1-4; possibly TRBD1 for D (6 bases). Germline assignment: CDR1 MNHEY and CDR2 SVGAGI. The V end was cut by 5 bases, the J end by 5 bases, with 12 bases between. This CDR3 contains 14 residues.

The chain couples TRBV19 to TRBJ2-5; 11 nucleotides match TRBD1. The trim removed 4 bases at V and 1 base at J, leaving 5 bases unmatched. CDR1 is LNHDA, CDR2 SQIVND, per germline (reference sequence). The CDR3 totals 16 residues. The CDR3 spells CASSNPGQGGQETQYF. The CDR3 nucleotides are TGTGCCAGTAGTAACCCGGGACAGGGGGGCCAAGAGACCCAGTACTTC. The full variable domain, in which reference TRBV19 and TRBJ2-5 provide the parts outside the CDR3, is DGGITQSPKYLFRKEGQNVTLSCEQNLNHDAMYWYRQDPGQGLRLIYYSQIVNDFQKGDIAEGYSVSREKKESFPLTVTSAQKNPTAFYLCASSNPGQGGQETQYFGPGTRLLVL.

This clone appeared once. The V call is TRBV6-1, the J call TRBJ2-6; no firm D call. The length of the CDR3 is 16 residues. V was clipped by 4 bases and J by 0 bases, with 10 bases between them. Germline values: CDR1 MNHNS, CDR2 SASEGT. The CDR3, as DNA: TGTGCCAGCAGTGTTCTACCTAACTCTGGGGCCAACGTCCTGACTTTC. As protein: CASSVLPNSGANVLTF.

The rearrangement links TRBV6-5 to TRBJ1-1; D unclear. V lost 7 bases and J lost 8, with 14 bases in between. Per germline, CDR1 MNHEY and CDR2 SVGAGI. The CDR3 contains 12 residues. The CDR3 protein is CASTPRASEAFF. The DNA of the CDR3 is TGTGCCAGCACCCCCCGGGCGTCCGAAGCTTTCTTT.

The chain uses TRBV6-6 and TRBJ1-2; 7 positions agree with TRBD1. The CDR3 totals 14 residues. V lost 6 bases and J lost 2; bases outside the gene matches: 6. In germline, CDR1 is MNHNY, CDR2 SVGAGI (reference sequence). CDR3 region: CASRQTGVNYGYTF. The CDR3 region has the DNA TGTGCCAGCAGGCAAACAGGGGTGAACTATGGCTACACCTTC.

The V and J genes are TRBV9 and TRBJ2-2, with a weak D call TRBD1 (7 bases). The length of the CDR3 is 16 residues. Trimming removed 3 bases from V and 1 base from J, with 13 bases in between. Per the germline V gene, CDR1 is SGDLS and CDR2 is YYNGEE. CDR3 sequence reads: CASSGDREVNTGELFF. The CDR3 coding sequence is TGTGCCAGCAGCGGAGACAGGGAGGTGAACACCGGGGAGCTGTTTTTT.